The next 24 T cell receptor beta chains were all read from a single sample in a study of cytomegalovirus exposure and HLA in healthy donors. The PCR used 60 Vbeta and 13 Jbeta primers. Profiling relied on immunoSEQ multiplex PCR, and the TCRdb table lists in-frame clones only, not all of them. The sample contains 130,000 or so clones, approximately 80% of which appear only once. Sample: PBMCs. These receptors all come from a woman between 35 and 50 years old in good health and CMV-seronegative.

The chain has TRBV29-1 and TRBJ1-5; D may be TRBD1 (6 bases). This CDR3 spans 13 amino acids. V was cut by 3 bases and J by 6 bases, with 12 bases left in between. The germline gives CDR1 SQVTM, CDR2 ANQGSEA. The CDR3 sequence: CSVDAGVGQPQHF. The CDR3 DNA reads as TGCAGCGTTGATGCAGGGGTTGGTCAGCCCCAGCATTTT. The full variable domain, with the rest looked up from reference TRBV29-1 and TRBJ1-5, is SAVISQKPSRDICQRGTSLTIQCQVDSQVTMMFWYRQQPGQSLTLIATANQGSEATYESGFVIDKFPISRPNLTFSTLTVSNMSPEDSSIYLCSVDAGVGQPQHFGDGTRLSIL.

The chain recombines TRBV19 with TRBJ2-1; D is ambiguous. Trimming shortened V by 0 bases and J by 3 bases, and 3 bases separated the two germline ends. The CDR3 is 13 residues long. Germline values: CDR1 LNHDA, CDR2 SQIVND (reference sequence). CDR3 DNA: TGTGCCAGTAGTATAGATAGCTACAATGAGCAGTTCTTC. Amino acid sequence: CASSIDSYNEQFF.

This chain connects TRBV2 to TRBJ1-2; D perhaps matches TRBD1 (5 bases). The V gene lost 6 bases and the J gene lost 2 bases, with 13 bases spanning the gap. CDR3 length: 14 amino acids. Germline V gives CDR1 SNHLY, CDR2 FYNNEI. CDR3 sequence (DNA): TGTGCCAGCAGGCCCAGGGAACTGAACTATGGCTACACCTTC. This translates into CASRPRELNYGYTF.

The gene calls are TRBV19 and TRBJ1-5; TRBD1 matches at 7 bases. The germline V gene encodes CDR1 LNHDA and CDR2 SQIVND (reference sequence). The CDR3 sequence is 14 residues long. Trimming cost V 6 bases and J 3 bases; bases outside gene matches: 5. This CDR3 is CASRGTAFNQPQHF. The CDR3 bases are TGTGCCAGTAGGGGGACAGCCTTCAATCAGCCCCAGCATTTT.

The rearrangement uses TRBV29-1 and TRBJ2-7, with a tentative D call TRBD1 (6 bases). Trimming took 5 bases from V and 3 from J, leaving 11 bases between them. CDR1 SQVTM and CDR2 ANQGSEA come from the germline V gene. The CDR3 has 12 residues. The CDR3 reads CSVIIGGYEQYF. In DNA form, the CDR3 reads TGCAGCGTTATTATAGGGGGCTACGAGCAGTACTTC.

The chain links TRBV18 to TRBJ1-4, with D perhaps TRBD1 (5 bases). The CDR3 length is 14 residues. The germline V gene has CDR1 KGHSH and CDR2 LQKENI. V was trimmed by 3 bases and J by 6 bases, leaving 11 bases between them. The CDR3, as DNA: TGTGCCAGCTCACCGGGGGGGAAAGATGAAAAACTGTTTTTT. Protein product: CASSPGGKDEKLFF.

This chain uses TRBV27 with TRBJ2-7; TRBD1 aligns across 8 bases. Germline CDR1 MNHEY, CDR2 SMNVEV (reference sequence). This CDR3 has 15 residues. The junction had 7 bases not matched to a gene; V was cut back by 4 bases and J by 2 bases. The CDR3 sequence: CASSSTGTGTYEQYF. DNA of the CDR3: TGTGCCAGCAGTTCCACCGGGACAGGAACCTACGAGCAGTACTTC.

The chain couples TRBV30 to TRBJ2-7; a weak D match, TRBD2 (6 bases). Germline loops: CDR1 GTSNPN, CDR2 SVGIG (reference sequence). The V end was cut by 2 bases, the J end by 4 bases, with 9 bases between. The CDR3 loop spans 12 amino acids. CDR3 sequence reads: CAWSSSGYEQYF. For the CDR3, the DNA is TGTGCCTGGAGTAGTAGCGGATACGAGCAGTACTTC. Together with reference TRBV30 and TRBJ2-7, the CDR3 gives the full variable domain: SQTIHQWPATLVQPVGSPLSLECTVEGTSNPNLYWYRQAAGRGLQLLFYSVGIGQISSEVPQNLSASRPQDRQFILSSKKLLLSDSGFYLCAWSSSGYEQYFGPGTRLTVT.

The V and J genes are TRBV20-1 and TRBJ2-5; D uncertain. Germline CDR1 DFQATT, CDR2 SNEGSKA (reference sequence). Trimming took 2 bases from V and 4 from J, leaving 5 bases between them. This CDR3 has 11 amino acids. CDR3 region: CSARPGETQYF. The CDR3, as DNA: TGCAGTGCTAGACCAGGAGAGACCCAGTACTTC.

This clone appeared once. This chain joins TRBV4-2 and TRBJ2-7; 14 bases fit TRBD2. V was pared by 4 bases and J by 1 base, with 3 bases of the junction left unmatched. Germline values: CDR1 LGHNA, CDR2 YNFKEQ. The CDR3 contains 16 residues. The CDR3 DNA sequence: TGTGCCAGCAGCCTGGGACTAGCGGGGGTTTCCTACGAGCAGTACTTC. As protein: CASSLGLAGVSYEQYF.

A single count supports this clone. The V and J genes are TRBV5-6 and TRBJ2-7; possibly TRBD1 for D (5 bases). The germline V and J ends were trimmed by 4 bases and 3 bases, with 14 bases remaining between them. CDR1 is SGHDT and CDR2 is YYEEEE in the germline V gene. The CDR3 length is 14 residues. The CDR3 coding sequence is TGTGCCAGCAGCCGCGGCGGCAGGGTCTACGAGCAGTACTTC. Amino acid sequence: CASSRGGRVYEQYF.

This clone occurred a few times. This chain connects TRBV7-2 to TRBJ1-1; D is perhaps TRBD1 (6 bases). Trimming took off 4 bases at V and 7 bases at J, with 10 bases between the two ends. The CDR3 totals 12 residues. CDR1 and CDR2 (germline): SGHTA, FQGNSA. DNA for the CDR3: TGTGCCAGCAGCTCCACAGGGTTTGAAGCTTTCTTT. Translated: CASSSTGFEAFF.

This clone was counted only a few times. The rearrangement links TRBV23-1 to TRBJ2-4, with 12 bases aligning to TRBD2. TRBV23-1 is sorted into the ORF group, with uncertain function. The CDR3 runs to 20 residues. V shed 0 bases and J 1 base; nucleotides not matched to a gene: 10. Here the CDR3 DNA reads TGCGCCAGCAGTCAATCTTCTAGCGGGGGGGCCAATTACGCCAAAAACATTCAGTACTTC. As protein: CASSQSSSGGANYAKNIQYF.

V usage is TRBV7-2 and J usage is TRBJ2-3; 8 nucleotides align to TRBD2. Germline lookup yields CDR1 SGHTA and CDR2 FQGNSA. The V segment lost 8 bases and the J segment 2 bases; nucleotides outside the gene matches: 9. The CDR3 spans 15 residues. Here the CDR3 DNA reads TGTGCCAGCGGTTTCTTAGCGGGGAACACAGATACGCAGTATTTT. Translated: CASGFLAGNTDTQYF.

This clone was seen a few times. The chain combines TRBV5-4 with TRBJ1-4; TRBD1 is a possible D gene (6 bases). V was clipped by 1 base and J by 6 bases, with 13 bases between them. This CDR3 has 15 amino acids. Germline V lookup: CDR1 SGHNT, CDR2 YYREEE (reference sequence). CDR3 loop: CASSLYREIDEKLFF. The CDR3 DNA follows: TGTGCCAGCAGCTTGTACAGGGAGATTGATGAAAAACTGTTTTTT.

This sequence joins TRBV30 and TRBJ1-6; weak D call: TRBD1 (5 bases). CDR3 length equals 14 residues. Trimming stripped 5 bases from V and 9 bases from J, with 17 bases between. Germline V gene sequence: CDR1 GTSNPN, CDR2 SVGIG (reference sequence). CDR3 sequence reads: CAWALGGDVSPLHF. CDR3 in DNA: TGTGCCTGGGCCCTTGGAGGGGACGTTTCACCCCTCCACTTT.

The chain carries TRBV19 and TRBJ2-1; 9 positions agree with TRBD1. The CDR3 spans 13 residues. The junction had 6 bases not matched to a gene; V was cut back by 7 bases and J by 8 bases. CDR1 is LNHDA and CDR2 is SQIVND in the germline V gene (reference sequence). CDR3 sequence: CASTSGQGHEQFF. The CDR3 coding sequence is TGTGCCAGTACCTCCGGACAGGGGCATGAGCAGTTCTTC.

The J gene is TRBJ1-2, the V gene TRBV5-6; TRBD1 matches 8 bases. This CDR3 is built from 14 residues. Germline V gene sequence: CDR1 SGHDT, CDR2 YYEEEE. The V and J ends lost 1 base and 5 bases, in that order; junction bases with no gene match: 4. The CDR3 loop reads CASSLTDRAYGYTF. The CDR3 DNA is TGTGCCAGCAGCTTGACGGACAGGGCATATGGCTACACCTTC. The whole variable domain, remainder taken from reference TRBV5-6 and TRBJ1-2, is DAGVTQSPTHLIKTRGQQVTLRCSPKSGHDTVSWYQQALGQGPQFIFQYYEEEERQRGNFPDRFSGHQFPNYSSELNVNALLLGDSALYLCASSLTDRAYGYTFGSGTRLTVV.

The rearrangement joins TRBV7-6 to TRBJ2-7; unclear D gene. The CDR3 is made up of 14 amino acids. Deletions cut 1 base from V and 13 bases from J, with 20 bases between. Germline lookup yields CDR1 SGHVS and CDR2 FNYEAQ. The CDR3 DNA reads TGTGCCAGCAGCTTAGGGCGGTCCGCGGAGAGGAGTTACTTC. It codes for CASSLGRSAERSYF.

The CDR3 DNA reads as TGCGCCAGCAGCCGCGGACCGGGGGACTCCTACGAGCAGTACTTC. Amino acids: CASSRGPGDSYEQYF. The V and J genes are TRBV4-3 and TRBJ2-7; D possibly corresponds to TRBD2 (6 bases). Trimming cost V 4 bases and J 0 bases, with 13 bases left between them. The length of the CDR3 is 15 residues. Germline CDR1 LGHNA, CDR2 YSLEER.

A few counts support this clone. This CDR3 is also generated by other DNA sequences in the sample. The CDR3, as DNA: TGTGCCAGCAGCCAAGAACAGGGGGCGAGGAACACCATATATTTT. This translates into CASSQEQGARNTIYF. This chain joins TRBV14 and TRBJ1-3, with 9 positions matching TRBD1. Germline CDR1 reads SGHDN; CDR2 reads FVKESK. CDR3 length: 15 amino acids. With 0 bases clipped from V and 7 bases from J, the junction kept 4 bases outside the gene matches.

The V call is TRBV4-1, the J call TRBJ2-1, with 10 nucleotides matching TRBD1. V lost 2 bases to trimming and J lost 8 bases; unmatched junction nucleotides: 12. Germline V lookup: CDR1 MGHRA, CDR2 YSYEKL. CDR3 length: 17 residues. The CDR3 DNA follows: TGCGCCAGCAGCCAATCGCCCCGGGACAGGGGTAACGATGAGCAGTTCTTC. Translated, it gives CASSQSPRDRGNDEQFF.

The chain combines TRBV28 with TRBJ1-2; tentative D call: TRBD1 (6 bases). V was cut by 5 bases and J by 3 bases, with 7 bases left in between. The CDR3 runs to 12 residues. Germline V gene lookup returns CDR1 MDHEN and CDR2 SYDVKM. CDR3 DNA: TGTGCCAGCAGTACAGGGTACTATGGCTACACCTTC. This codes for CASSTGYYGYTF.

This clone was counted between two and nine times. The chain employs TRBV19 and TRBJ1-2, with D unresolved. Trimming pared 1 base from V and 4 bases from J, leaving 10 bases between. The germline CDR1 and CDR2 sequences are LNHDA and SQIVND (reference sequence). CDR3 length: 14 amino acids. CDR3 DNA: TGTGCCAGTAGTATAGGAGGGAACGGCTATGGCTACACCTTC. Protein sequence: CASSIGGNGYGYTF.